Listed here are 13 T cell receptor beta chains from one sample, sequenced in a study of T cells after yellow fever vaccination. TCRdb re-analysed the 5' RACE reads in MiXCR, keeping a single row per CDR3 protein. This table holds approximately 85,000 distinct CDR3 sequences, roughly 14% found once. Here the sequenced sample was CD8+ T cells not binding an NS4B(214-222) dextramer, sorted from PBMCs, taken roughly 20 days after the first yellow fever vaccination. These receptors were taken from a man between 18 and 29 years old who received the YFV17D yellow fever vaccine.

The V and J genes are TRBV12-5 and TRBJ1-1; D is undetermined. Germline values: CDR1 LGHNT, CDR2 FRNRAP. With 5 bases removed from V and 1 base from J, the gap between germline ends came to 5 bases. The CDR3 spans 12 residues. CDR3 loop: CASGAGNTEAFF. CDR3 in DNA: TGTGCTAGTGGTGCCGGGAACACTGAAGCTTTCTTT.

This chain connects TRBV4-2 to TRBJ1-4; D is possibly TRBD1 (5 bases). The CDR3 runs to 15 residues. The germline gives CDR1 LGHNA, CDR2 YNFKEQ. V shed 6 bases and J shed 3 bases, with 14 bases lying between them. In nucleotides, the CDR3 is TGTGCCAGCAGAATAAAGGACACGTCTAATGAAAAACTGTTTTTT. This gives the protein CASRIKDTSNEKLFF.

A few counts support this clonotype. The chain has TRBV7-2 and TRBJ1-2; 7 positions match TRBD1. Losses at the gene ends were 3 bases for V and 7 bases for J; bases not matched to a gene: 2. This CDR3 is built from 12 residues. Germline loops: CDR1 SGHTA, CDR2 FQGNSA. The CDR3 protein is CASSFQGVGYTF. For the CDR3, the DNA is TGTGCCAGCAGCTTTCAGGGGGTTGGCTACACCTTC.

The genes are TRBV27 and TRBJ2-5, with a weak D call TRBD1 (6 bases). Germline V CDR1 and CDR2: MNHEY, SMNVEV (reference sequence). This CDR3 region has 17 residues. Deletions cut 5 bases from V and 2 bases from J, with 21 bases between. Here the CDR3 reads CASSHGTYHPAQETQYF. CDR3 DNA: TGTGCCAGCAGTCACGGGACATATCACCCCGCACAAGAGACCCAGTACTTC.

This clonotype has only a few counts. The V call is TRBV7-9, the J call TRBJ1-5, with D maybe TRBD1 (6 bases). The CDR3 is 14 residues long. Deletions cut 3 bases from V and 6 bases from J, with 12 bases between. Germline V gene lookup returns CDR1 SEHNR and CDR2 FQNEAQ (reference sequence). CDR3 coding DNA: TGTGCCAGCAGCTTTGGGGGGGCTAGTCAGCCCCAGCATTTT. Residues: CASSFGGASQPQHF.

The chain links TRBV27 to TRBJ2-1; the D is unclear. V lost 7 bases, J lost 6 bases, and 19 bases lay in between. This CDR3 spans 15 amino acids. Germline V gene lookup returns CDR1 MNHEY and CDR2 SMNVEV (reference sequence). The CDR3 region has the DNA TGTGCCAGCACCCCTGTGGGTGGCCTTGTCAATGAGCAGTTCTTC. The encoded protein is CASTPVGGLVNEQFF.

This clonotype was found a few times. This rearrangement joins TRBV29-1 to TRBJ1-3; D possibly corresponds to TRBD1 (5 bases). Germline values: CDR1 SQVTM, CDR2 ANQGSEA. V lost 6 bases and J lost 0, with 15 bases in between. The CDR3 is 15 residues long. The CDR3 protein is CSVEGRVNSGNTIYF. Here the CDR3 DNA reads TGCAGCGTCGAGGGACGGGTAAACTCTGGAAACACCATATATTTT.

This clonotype was recorded a few times. This chain links TRBV5-1 with TRBJ2-2; 8 bases fit TRBD2. CDR3 length: 14 amino acids. Unmatched junction bases numbered 2, after V lost 2 bases and J lost 5 bases. Germline V CDR1 and CDR2: SGHRS, YFSETQ. CDR3 in amino acids: CASSFSGATGELFF. Here the CDR3 DNA reads TGCGCCAGCAGCTTTAGCGGGGCTACCGGGGAGCTGTTTTTT.

The genes are TRBV4-3 and TRBJ1-4; tentative D call: TRBD1 (6 bases). The CDR3 is 16 amino acids. Looked up from germline, CDR1 is LGHNA and CDR2 is YSLEER. Trimming left V 1 base short and J 8 bases short, with 17 bases between. The CDR3 coding sequence is TGCGCCAGCAGCCAAGCCCCCGGGGGCGAGAGAGAAAAACTGTTTTTT. Translated: CASSQAPGGEREKLFF.

Only a few counts were recorded for this clonotype. The rearrangement joins TRBV7-6 to TRBJ2-3; 8 bases align to TRBD2. This CDR3 has 17 residues. J lost 6 bases, V lost 4 bases, and 15 bases had no gene match. Germline CDR1 and CDR2: SGHVS and FNYEAQ. The CDR3 sequence is CASSSRNGGLGRDTQYF. The CDR3 bases are TGTGCCAGCAGCTCCCGAAACGGGGGACTAGGAAGGGATACGCAGTATTTT.

In its sample, this clonotype was seen a few times. The V gene is TRBV6-2 or TRBV6-3, the J gene TRBJ2-3, with D perhaps matching TRBD2 (5 bases). This CDR3 contains 15 residues. Trimming removed 2 bases at V and 2 bases at J, with 11 bases between. CDR1 MNHEY and CDR2 SVGEGT come from the germline V gene. The CDR3 loop is CASSYRRELTDTQYF. In nucleotides, the CDR3 is TGTGCCAGCAGTTACCGTCGGGAACTCACAGATACGCAGTATTTT.

The V gene is TRBV6-5, the J gene TRBJ2-1, with D hard to call. This CDR3 comprises 16 residues. Germline V gene sequence: CDR1 MNHEY, CDR2 SVGAGI. The V and J ends lost 0 bases and 5 bases respectively, with 14 bases between them. In nucleotides, the CDR3 is TGTGCCAGCAGTTACTCCCTTAGCCCGAATGACAATGAGCAGTTCTTC. Its translation: CASSYSLSPNDNEQFF.

The table lists this clonotype with a few counts. The chain has TRBV29-1 and TRBJ2-2; 8 bases are a match to TRBD1. Germline CDR1 SQVTM, CDR2 ANQGSEA. V shed 7 bases and J 1 base; nucleotides not matched to a gene: 8. This CDR3 has 15 residues. In DNA, the CDR3 is TGCAGCGCTAGATCCGGGACAGGGAACACCGGGGAGCTGTTTTTT. Amino acid sequence: CSARSGTGNTGELFF.